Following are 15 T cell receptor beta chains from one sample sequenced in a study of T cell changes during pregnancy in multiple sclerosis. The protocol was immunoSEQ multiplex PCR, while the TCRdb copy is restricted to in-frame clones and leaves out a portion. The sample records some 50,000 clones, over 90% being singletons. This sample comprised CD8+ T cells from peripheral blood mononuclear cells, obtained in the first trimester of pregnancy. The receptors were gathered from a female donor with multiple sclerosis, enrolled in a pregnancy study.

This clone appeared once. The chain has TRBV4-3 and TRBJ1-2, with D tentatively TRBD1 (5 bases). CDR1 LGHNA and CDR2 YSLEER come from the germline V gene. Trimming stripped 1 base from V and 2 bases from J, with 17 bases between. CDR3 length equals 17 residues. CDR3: CASSQGFRRQGNYGYTF. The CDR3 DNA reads TGCGCCAGCAGCCAAGGGTTTCGTAGGCAGGGAAACTATGGCTACACCTTC.

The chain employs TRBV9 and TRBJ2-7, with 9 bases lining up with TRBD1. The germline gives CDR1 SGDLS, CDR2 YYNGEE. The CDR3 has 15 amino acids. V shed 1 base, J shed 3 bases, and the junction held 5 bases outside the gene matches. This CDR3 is CASSVSGTGRYEQYF. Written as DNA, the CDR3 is TGTGCCAGCAGCGTATCGGGGACAGGGCGCTACGAGCAGTACTTC.

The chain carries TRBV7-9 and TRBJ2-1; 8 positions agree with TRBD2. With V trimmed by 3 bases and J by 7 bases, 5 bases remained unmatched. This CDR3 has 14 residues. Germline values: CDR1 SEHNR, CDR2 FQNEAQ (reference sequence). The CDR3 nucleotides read TGTGCCAGCAGCTTTGTAGCGGGAATAAATGAGCAGTTCTTC. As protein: CASSFVAGINEQFF.

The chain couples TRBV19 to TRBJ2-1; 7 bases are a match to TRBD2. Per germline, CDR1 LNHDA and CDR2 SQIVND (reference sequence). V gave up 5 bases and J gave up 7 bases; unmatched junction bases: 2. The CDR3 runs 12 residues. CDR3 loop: CASSGTKNEQFF. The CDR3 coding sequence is TGTGCCAGTAGTGGGACTAAAAATGAGCAGTTCTTC.

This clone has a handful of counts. The chain's CDR3 is CASRRGGQPQHF. CDR3 coding DNA: TGTGCCAGCAGGAGGGGAGGTCAGCCCCAGCATTTT. The V gene is TRBV27, the J gene TRBJ1-5, with D maybe TRBD1 (5 bases). This CDR3 spans 12 amino acids. CDR1 is MNHEY, CDR2 SMNVEV, per germline (reference sequence). Trimming took 6 bases from V and 6 from J, leaving 9 bases between them.

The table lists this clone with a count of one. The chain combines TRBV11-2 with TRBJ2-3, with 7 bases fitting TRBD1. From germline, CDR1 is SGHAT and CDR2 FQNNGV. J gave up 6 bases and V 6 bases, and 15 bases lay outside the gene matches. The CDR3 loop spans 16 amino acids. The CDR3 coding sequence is TGTGCCAGCAGGAGGACAGGTGCCTTGCTAACCGATACGCAGTATTTT. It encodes CASRRTGALLTDTQYF.

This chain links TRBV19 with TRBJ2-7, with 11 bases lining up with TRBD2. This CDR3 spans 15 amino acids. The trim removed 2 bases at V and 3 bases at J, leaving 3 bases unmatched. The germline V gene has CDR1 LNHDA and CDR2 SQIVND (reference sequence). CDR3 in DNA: TGTGCCAGTAGTATACCCGGGACTAGCGGCTACGAGCAGTACTTC. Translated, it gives CASSIPGTSGYEQYF. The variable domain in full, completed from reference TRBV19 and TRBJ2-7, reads DGGITQSPKYLFRKEGQNVTLSCEQNLNHDAMYWYRQDPGQGLRLIYYSQIVNDFQKGDIAEGYSVSREKKESFPLTVTSAQKNPTAFYLCASSIPGTSGYEQYFGPGTRLTVT.

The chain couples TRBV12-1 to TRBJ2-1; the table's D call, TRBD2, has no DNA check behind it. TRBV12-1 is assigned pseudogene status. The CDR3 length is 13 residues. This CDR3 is CASFRAGVVEQFF. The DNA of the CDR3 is TGTGCCAGCTTTAGAGCGGGAGTTGTTGAGCAGTTCTTC.

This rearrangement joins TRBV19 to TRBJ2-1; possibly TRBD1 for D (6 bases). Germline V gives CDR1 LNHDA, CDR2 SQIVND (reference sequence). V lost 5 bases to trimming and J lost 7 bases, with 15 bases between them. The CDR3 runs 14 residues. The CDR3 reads CASSLTGPVNEQFF. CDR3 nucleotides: TGTGCCAGTAGTCTTACAGGGCCAGTGAATGAGCAGTTCTTC.

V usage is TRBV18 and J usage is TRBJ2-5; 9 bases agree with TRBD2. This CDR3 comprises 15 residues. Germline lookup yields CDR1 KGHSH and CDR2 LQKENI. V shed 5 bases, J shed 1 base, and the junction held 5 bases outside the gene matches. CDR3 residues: CASSGASGAQETQYF. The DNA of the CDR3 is TGTGCCAGCTCAGGGGCTAGCGGGGCCCAAGAGACCCAGTACTTC.

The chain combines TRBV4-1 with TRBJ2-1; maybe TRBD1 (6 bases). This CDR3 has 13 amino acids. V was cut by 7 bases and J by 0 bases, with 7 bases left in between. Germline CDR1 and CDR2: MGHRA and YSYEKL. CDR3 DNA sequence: TGCGCCAGCAAGGGGGTCTCCTACAATGAGCAGTTCTTC. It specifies CASKGVSYNEQFF.

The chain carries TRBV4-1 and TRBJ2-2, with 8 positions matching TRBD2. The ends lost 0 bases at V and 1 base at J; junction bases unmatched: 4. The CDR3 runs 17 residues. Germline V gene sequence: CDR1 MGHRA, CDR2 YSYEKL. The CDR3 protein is CASSQEMLAGNTGELFF. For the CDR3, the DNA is TGCGCCAGCAGCCAAGAGATGCTAGCGGGGAACACCGGGGAGCTGTTTTTT.

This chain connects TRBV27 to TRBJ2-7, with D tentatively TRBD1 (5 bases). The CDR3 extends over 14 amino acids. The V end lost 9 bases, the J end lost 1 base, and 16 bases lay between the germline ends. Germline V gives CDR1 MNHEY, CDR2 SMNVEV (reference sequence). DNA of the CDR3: TGTGCCAGTACCAGGGATATAGGATCCTACGAGCAGTACTTC. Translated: CASTRDIGSYEQYF.

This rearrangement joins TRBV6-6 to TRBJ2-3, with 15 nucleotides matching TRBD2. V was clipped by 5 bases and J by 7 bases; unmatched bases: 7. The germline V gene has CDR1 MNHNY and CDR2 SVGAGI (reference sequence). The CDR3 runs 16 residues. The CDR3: CASSPGTSGRLNTQYF. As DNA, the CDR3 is TGTGCCAGCAGTCCCGGGACTAGCGGGAGGCTGAATACGCAGTATTTT.

CDR3 bases: TGTGCCAGCAGCCCCTGGACAGAAGCCAAAAACATTCAGTACTTC. Translated, it gives CASSPWTEAKNIQYF. The gene calls are TRBV6-5 and TRBJ2-4; weak D call: TRBD1 (6 bases). Trimming pared 6 bases from V and 0 bases from J, leaving 12 bases between. The CDR3 contains 15 residues. CDR1 and CDR2 (germline): MNHEY, SVGAGI.